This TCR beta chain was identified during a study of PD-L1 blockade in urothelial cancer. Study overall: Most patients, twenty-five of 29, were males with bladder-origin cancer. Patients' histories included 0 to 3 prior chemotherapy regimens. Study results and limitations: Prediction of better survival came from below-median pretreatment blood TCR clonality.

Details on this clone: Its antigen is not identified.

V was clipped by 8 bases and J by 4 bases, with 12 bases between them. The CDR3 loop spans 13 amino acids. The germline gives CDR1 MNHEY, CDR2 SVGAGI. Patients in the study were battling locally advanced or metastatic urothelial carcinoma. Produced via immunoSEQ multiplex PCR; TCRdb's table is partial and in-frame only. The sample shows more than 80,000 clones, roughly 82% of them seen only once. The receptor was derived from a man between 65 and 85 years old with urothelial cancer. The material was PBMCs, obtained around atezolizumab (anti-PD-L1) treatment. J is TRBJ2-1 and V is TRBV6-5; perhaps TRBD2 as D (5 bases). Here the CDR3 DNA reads TGTGCCAGCCGTCCACGGGATTACAATGAGCAGTTCTTC. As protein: CASRPRDYNEQFF.